What follows are 2 T cell receptor beta chains derived from one specimen sequenced in a study of lymphopenia after photon versus proton radiotherapy. Produced via immunoSEQ multiplex PCR; TCRdb's table is partial and in-frame only. Of 29,000 or so clones in the sample, about 87% were seen once. Sequencing used peripheral blood, obtained from a patient treated with proton-based radiotherapy. Every receptor here comes from a woman in her sixties with cholangiocarcinoma. Some clones in this sample may be carry-over from other donors' samples.

Concerning this clone: Other DNA sequences within the sample encode an identical CDR3. V usage is TRBV7-2 and J usage is TRBJ2-3, with 8 bases matching TRBD1. This CDR3 has 15 amino acids. J was trimmed by 4 bases and V by 2 bases; bases with no gene match: 5. The germline V gene has CDR1 SGHTA and CDR2 FQGNSA. The CDR3 nucleotides read TGTGCCAGCAGCTTACAGGACAGGGTCCCAGATACGCAGTATTTT. This encodes CASSLQDRVPDTQYF.

This chain uses TRBV19 with TRBJ2-3, with D unresolved. The V end lost 3 bases, the J end lost 6 bases, and 10 bases lay between the germline ends. The CDR3 has 13 residues. The germline gives CDR1 LNHDA, CDR2 SQIVND (reference sequence). The CDR3 reads CASSIGRFDTQYF. In DNA, the CDR3 is TGTGCCAGTAGTATTGGACGTTTCGATACGCAGTATTTT. Combining the CDR3 with reference TRBV19 and TRBJ2-3 gives the whole variable domain DGGITQSPKYLFRKEGQNVTLSCEQNLNHDAMYWYRQDPGQGLRLIYYSQIVNDFQKGDIAEGYSVSREKKESFPLTVTSAQKNPTAFYLCASSIGRFDTQYFGPGTRLTVL.